Listed below are T cell receptor beta chains from one sample, sequenced in a study of T cell responses to AZD1222 COVID-19 vaccine. The table came from immunoSEQ multiplex PCR; TCRdb's copy has only in-frame clones and leaves some out. The data hold 90,000 to 120,000 clones, with around 87% observed a single time. Specimen: peripheral blood, collected on day 0 of AZD1222 vaccination. Receptor source: an adult in good health. Both conserved end residues are part of each CDR3.

v_call	j_call	cdr3_aa
TRBV28	TRBJ1-3	CASSPPGRRGNTIYF
TRBV7-7	TRBJ2-5	CASSLGQNQETQYF
TRBV6-5	TRBJ2-7	CASSYFEGSDEQYF
TRBV19	TRBJ1-2	CASRETGGDYGYTF
TRBV7-2	TRBJ2-7	CASSPPGYEQYF
TRBV19	TRBJ1-1	CASTTDGLMNTEAFF
TRBV7-9	TRBJ2-1	CASSFRGARSYNEQFF
TRBV29-1	TRBJ1-4	CSVEDRTGGYEKLFF
TRBV18	TRBJ2-2	CASSPETGGSGELFF
TRBV7-9	TRBJ1-5	CASSHSGGLEPQHF
TRBV12-3/TRBV12-4	TRBJ1-2	CASNPGTGVGYTF
TRBV18	TRBJ1-5	CASSRQSGTGEKPQHF
TRBV3-1/TRBV3-2	TRBJ1-1	CASSQRSGNTEAFF
TRBV7-8	TRBJ2-7	CASSPRQGPAYEQYF